The 10 T cell receptor beta chains below were found in one sample sequenced in a study of T cells in Graves' hyperthyroidism and ophthalmopathy. Authors of the study amplified TCR beta CDR3 regions from RNA transcripts. The HTBI primer set was used in a first-round RT-PCR of the TCR CDR3. TCRdb reanalysed the multiplex PCR reads using MiXCR and keeps one entry per CDR3 protein. The sample includes about 720,000 distinct CDR3 sequences, about 16% of them seen just once. The sample consisted of blood. The receptors here all came from a man younger than 35 with Graves' hyperthyroidism.

The chain uses TRBV5-4 and TRBJ2-2, with D maybe TRBD2 (5 bases). Germline V gene lookup returns CDR1 SGHNT and CDR2 YYREEE (reference sequence). Trimming took 1 base from V and 0 from J, leaving 10 bases between them. The CDR3 runs to 16 residues. The CDR3 loop reads CASSLPGVANTGELFF. The CDR3 nucleotides are TGTGCCAGCAGCTTGCCCGGGGTTGCGAACACCGGGGAGCTGTTTTTT. The entire variable domain, with the rest obtained from reference TRBV5-4 and TRBJ2-2, is as follows: ETGVTQSPTHLIKTRGQQVTLRCSSQSGHNTVSWYQQALGQGPQFIFQYYREEENGRGNFPPRFSGLQFPNYSSELNVNALELDDSALYLCASSLPGVANTGELFFGEGSRLTVL.

The chain uses TRBV28 and TRBJ1-4; 7 nucleotides match TRBD1. J lost 5 bases, V lost 6 bases, and 9 bases had no gene match. This CDR3 has 15 residues. Per germline, CDR1 MDHEN and CDR2 SYDVKM. The CDR3 DNA is TGTGCCAGCAGGCCTAGACAGGGAAGGAATGAAAAACTGTTTTTT. Amino acids: CASRPRQGRNEKLFF. Looking up the rest from reference TRBV28 and TRBJ1-4 gives the full variable domain: DVKVTQSSRYLVKRTGEKVFLECVQDMDHENMFWYRQDPGLGLRLIYFSYDVKMKEKGDIPEGYSVSREKKERFSLILESASTNQTSMYLCASRPRQGRNEKLFFGSGTQLSVL.

This clonotype was counted at least ten times. The V and J genes are TRBV28 and TRBJ2-3, with D uncertain. This CDR3 spans 15 amino acids. The germline CDR1 and CDR2 sequences are MDHEN and SYDVKM. Between the trimmed V and J ends, which lost 5 bases and 3 bases, there was a span of 15 bases. The chain's CDR3 is CASSPGDQRTDTQYF. The DNA for the CDR3 is TGTGCCAGCAGTCCAGGTGACCAGAGAACAGATACGCAGTATTTT.

In its sample, this clonotype was seen many times. The chain has TRBV28 and TRBJ2-7; 9 bases are shared with TRBD2. The CDR3 has 15 amino acids. J was trimmed by 2 bases and V by 8 bases; bases with no gene match: 10. Germline CDR1 reads MDHEN; CDR2 reads SYDVKM. The CDR3 nucleotides are TGTGCCAGCCAACAGACTAGCGGTTGGCCCTACGAGCAGTACTTC. Protein sequence: CASQQTSGWPYEQYF.

The rearrangement uses TRBV28 and TRBJ2-1; 7 bases match TRBD2. There are 16 residues in the CDR3. Germline trimming cut 6 bases from V and 6 bases from J; bases unmatched to any gene: 14. Germline CDR1 and CDR2: MDHEN and SYDVKM. CDR3 coding DNA: TGTGCCAGCAGCCGACCCGGGACTAAACGGGGCAATGAGCAGTTCTTC. It translates to CASSRPGTKRGNEQFF.

This chain joins TRBV19 and TRBJ1-2; D is perhaps TRBD1 (5 bases). This CDR3 has 16 residues. Per germline, CDR1 LNHDA and CDR2 SQIVND (reference sequence). The V gene lost 3 bases and the J gene lost 4 bases, with 18 bases spanning the gap. As DNA, the CDR3 is TGTGCCAGTAGTATTGGGGGAGGTCCCCTCGTCTATGGCTACACCTTC. It is translated as CASSIGGGPLVYGYTF.

The sample holds many counts of this clonotype. The V call is TRBV28, the J call TRBJ1-2; 10 bases align to TRBD1. J gave up 2 bases and V 3 bases, and 3 bases lay outside the gene matches. Looked up from germline, CDR1 is MDHEN and CDR2 is SYDVKM. The CDR3 is 15 amino acids. The CDR3 sequence: CASSLWDRGNYGYTF. As DNA, the CDR3 is TGTGCCAGCAGTTTGTGGGACAGGGGCAACTATGGCTACACCTTC.

The rearrangement uses TRBV20-1 and TRBJ2-1, with TRBD2 matching over 9 bases. CDR3 length equals 14 residues. Germline-derived CDR1 and CDR2 are DFQATT and SNEGSKA (reference sequence). V shed 3 bases and J 7 bases; nucleotides not matched to a gene: 7. DNA of the CDR3: TGCAGTGCTAGGTTGGCTAGCGGGACTAATGAGCAGTTCTTC. Amino acid sequence: CSARLASGTNEQFF.

The CDR3 DNA reads TGTGCCAGCAGCTTGGCCAATATGAACACTGAAGCTTTCTTT. This codes for CASSLANMNTEAFF. The chain joins TRBV5-4 to TRBJ1-1; D unclear. V lost 0 bases to trimming and J lost 0 bases, with 6 bases between them. The germline gives CDR1 SGHNT, CDR2 YYREEE (reference sequence). The CDR3 is 14 residues long.

There are a few counts of this clonotype. The chain joins TRBV4-1 to TRBJ1-3, with D tentatively TRBD1 (5 bases). Germline V gene data show CDR1 as MGHRA and CDR2 as YSYEKL. V lost 4 bases and J lost 2, with 15 bases in between. This CDR3 comprises 16 residues. The chain's CDR3 is CASSRVFRGPGNTIYF. The DNA for the CDR3 is TGCGCCAGCAGCCGAGTATTTAGGGGTCCTGGAAACACCATATATTTT.